This T cell receptor (beta chain) was documented in a study of early T cells in non-severe SARS-CoV-2 infection. TCRdb ran MiXCR on the 5' RACE reads and lists one entry per CDR3 protein. The sample contains 30,000 to 40,000 distinct CDR3 sequences, 6% to 9.5% of which appear only once. The CDR3 is 16 residues long. Trimming cost V 4 bases and J 4 bases; bases outside gene matches: 7. Looked up from germline, CDR1 is MNHNY and CDR2 is SVGAGI (reference sequence). This clonotype was detected ten times or more. The specimen comprised whole blood, sampled at baseline. The chain employs TRBV6-6 and TRBJ2-6; TRBD1 matches at 7 bases. This clonotype was obtained from an adult who was a healthcare worker with PCR-confirmed SARS-CoV-2 infection or an uninfected control (not recorded which). CDR3 sequence reads: CASSFTGVGGANVLTF. CDR3 in DNA: TGTGCCAGCAGTTTTACAGGGGTAGGGGGGGCCAACGTCCTGACTTTC.